These 18 T cell receptor beta chains were all obtained from the same sample, sequenced in a study of CD8 T cells in Susac syndrome. An amount of RNA that ranged from about 0.45 to 1 ug was reverse transcribed with random hexamers. TCRdb recomputed calls from the immunoSEQ multiplex PCR reads with MiXCR, one row per CDR3 protein. The sample shows about 300,000 distinct CDR3 sequences, 70% to 90% of them seen only once. Sequenced sample: CD8+ T cells from PBMCs. The source of these receptors is a human donor with multiple sclerosis.

V gene TRBV29-1 combines with J gene TRBJ2-3; 10 bases align to TRBD2. Germline V gene lookup returns CDR1 SQVTM and CDR2 ANQGSEA. V lost 7 bases and J lost 2; bases outside the gene matches: 9. The CDR3 length is 15 residues. DNA of the CDR3: TGCAGCGGCCGACGGACTAGCGGTTCCACAGATACGCAGTATTTT. Encoded protein: CSGRRTSGSTDTQYF.

This clonotype was seen only once. J is TRBJ1-2 and V is TRBV5-1; TRBD1 might be the D (6 bases). Germline V gene sequence: CDR1 SGHRS, CDR2 YFSETQ. The CDR3 loop spans 13 amino acids. V lost 6 bases, J lost 4 bases, and 13 bases lay in between. The CDR3 DNA reads as TGCGCCAGCACTACTCAAGGGGGCTATGGCTACACCTTC. Protein: CASTTQGGYGYTF.

This clonotype has only one observation. The V gene is TRBV5-6, the J gene TRBJ2-5, with D unclear. The length of the CDR3 is 13 residues. The ends were cut back, 1 base at V and 4 bases at J, with 8 bases in the middle. Germline CDR1 reads SGHDT; CDR2 reads YYEEEE. The CDR3 reads CASSLSEAETQYF. The DNA for the CDR3 is TGTGCCAGCAGCTTGTCCGAGGCAGAGACCCAGTACTTC.

The rearrangement uses TRBV28 and TRBJ1-5, with a weak D call TRBD1 (5 bases). The CDR3 contains 13 residues. V was clipped by 6 bases and J by 9 bases, with 15 bases between them. The germline V gene has CDR1 MDHEN and CDR2 SYDVKM. As DNA, the CDR3 is TGTGCCAGCAGGGACATCCCGGCTTGGCCCCAGCATTTT. It encodes CASRDIPAWPQHF.

The chain combines TRBV7-9 with TRBJ2-7; 12 nucleotides match TRBD2. V lost 5 bases to trimming and J lost 3 bases; unmatched junction nucleotides: 11. CDR1 SEHNR and CDR2 FQNEAQ come from the germline V gene (reference sequence). The CDR3 contains 17 residues. The CDR3, as DNA: TGTGCCAGCAGCACCACGCTAGCGGGAGGGCCTATCTACGAGCAGTACTTC. The encoded protein is CASSTTLAGGPIYEQYF. The entire variable domain, with the rest obtained from reference TRBV7-9 and TRBJ2-7, is as follows: DTGVSQNPRHKITKRGQNVTFRCDPISEHNRLYWYRQTLGQGPEFLTYFQNEAQLEKSRLLSDRFSAERPKGSFSTLEIQRTEQGDSAMYLCASSTTLAGGPIYEQYFGPGTRLTVT.

The chain recombines TRBV2 with TRBJ2-1; the D gene is possibly TRBD2 (5 bases). Per germline, CDR1 SNHLY and CDR2 FYNNEI. The CDR3 contains 14 residues. V gave up 6 bases and J gave up 1 base, with 10 bases separating them. The CDR3 is CASSQEESYNEQFF. The CDR3 DNA sequence: TGTGCCAGCAGCCAGGAGGAGTCCTACAATGAGCAGTTCTTC.

The rearrangement joins TRBV20-1 to TRBJ2-3; D is perhaps TRBD2 (5 bases). Germline V gives CDR1 DFQATT, CDR2 SNEGSKA (reference sequence). V was shortened by 1 base and J by 4 bases, with 12 bases between the two germline ends. CDR3 length equals 14 residues. The CDR3 sequence: CSARVGSGADTQYF. The CDR3 DNA is TGCAGTGCTAGAGTGGGGAGCGGCGCAGATACGCAGTATTTT.

Notes on this clonotype: Given the absence of the conserved phenylalanine or tryptophan at the CDR3 end, a read error is likely. The rearrangement links TRBV28 to TRBJ2-7, with a weak D call TRBD2 (6 bases). Germline CDR1 reads MDHEN; CDR2 reads SYDVKM. This CDR3 is built from 18 residues. The V and J ends lost 5 bases and 0 bases respectively, with 23 bases between them. The chain's CDR3 is CASSGDVGSGFHSYEQYL. Written as DNA, the CDR3 is TGTGCCAGCAGTGGGGATGTTGGTAGCGGCTTTCACTCCTACGAGCAGTACCTC.

The chain carries TRBV6-2 or TRBV6-3 and TRBJ2-7; TRBD1 or TRBD2 may be the D gene (5 bases each). The CDR3 is made up of 14 amino acids. Trimming stripped 3 bases from V and 7 bases from J, with 16 bases between. The germline V gene has CDR1 MNHEY and CDR2 SVGEGT. Here the CDR3 reads CASSYSGTAKEQYF. CDR3 in DNA: TGTGCCAGCAGTTATTCCGGGACCGCTAAAGAGCAGTACTTC.

The rearrangement joins TRBV4-1 to TRBJ2-4; D perhaps matches TRBD2 (5 bases). Germline CDR1 MGHRA, CDR2 YSYEKL. The CDR3 contains 15 residues. Trimming pared 0 bases from V and 10 bases from J, leaving 16 bases between. CDR3 sequence: CASSQDRVGNWIQYF. CDR3 in DNA: TGCGCCAGCAGCCAAGATCGGGTCGGGAATTGGATTCAGTACTTC.

The chain joins TRBV2 to TRBJ2-7; D is ambiguous. CDR1 is SNHLY and CDR2 is FYNNEI in the germline V gene. Deletions cut 4 bases from V and 0 bases from J, with 19 bases between. The CDR3 covers 17 residues. The CDR3 nucleotides read TGTGCCAGCAGTGTTGAGGCTTGGCCTCCCCGCTCCTACGAGCAGTACTTC. This encodes CASSVEAWPPRSYEQYF.

This chain joins TRBV19 and TRBJ2-1; the D is unclear. V lost 2 bases, J lost 3 bases, and 11 bases lay in between. The CDR3 loop spans 15 amino acids. CDR1 is LNHDA, CDR2 SQIVND, per germline (reference sequence). The CDR3 is CASSISGGLYNEQFF. For the CDR3, the DNA is TGTGCCAGTAGTATATCTGGCGGCCTCTACAATGAGCAGTTCTTC.

The CDR3 DNA sequence: TGCGCCAGCAGCTCTCGCCAGGACATCACTGAAGCTTTCTTT. Translation gives CASSSRQDITEAFF. The chain has TRBV5-1 and TRBJ1-1, with a possible D match to TRBD1 (5 bases). Trimming cost V 3 bases and J 4 bases, with 13 bases left between them. This CDR3 is built from 14 residues. The germline CDR1 and CDR2 sequences are SGHRS and YFSETQ.

This sequence joins TRBV27 and TRBJ2-1, with TRBD1 as a possible D gene (6 bases). From germline, CDR1 is MNHEY and CDR2 SMNVEV (reference sequence). CDR3 size: 14 residues. V was cut by 5 bases and J by 3 bases, with 11 bases left in between. The CDR3 is CASSLQGSYNEQFF. In DNA form, the CDR3 reads TGTGCCAGCAGTCTCCAGGGGAGCTACAATGAGCAGTTCTTC.

The V call is TRBV19, the J call TRBJ1-1; TRBD1 is a possible D gene (5 bases). The V end was cut by 7 bases, the J end by 5 bases, with 17 bases between. This CDR3 comprises 14 residues. Germline CDR1 and CDR2: LNHDA and SQIVND (reference sequence). This chain's CDR3 is CASMNGLGTTEAFF. The CDR3 DNA reads TGTGCCAGTATGAACGGGCTTGGGACGACTGAAGCTTTCTTT. The full variable domain, its missing parts supplied by reference TRBV19 and TRBJ1-1, is DGGITQSPKYLFRKEGQNVTLSCEQNLNHDAMYWYRQDPGQGLRLIYYSQIVNDFQKGDIAEGYSVSREKKESFPLTVTSAQKNPTAFYLCASMNGLGTTEAFFGQGTRLTVV.

The chain combines TRBV7-9 with TRBJ1-1; D not certain. Germline loops: CDR1 SEHNR, CDR2 FQNEAQ (reference sequence). The V end lost 1 base, the J end lost 6 bases, and 9 bases lay between the germline ends. The CDR3 sequence is 13 residues long. CDR3 sequence reads: CASSLDGQAEAFF. CDR3 coding DNA: TGTGCCAGCAGCTTAGACGGTCAAGCTGAAGCTTTCTTT.

V is TRBV19 and J is TRBJ1-1; possibly TRBD1 for D (5 bases). The CDR3 consists of 14 residues. V was shortened by 4 bases and J by 0 bases, with 9 bases between the two germline ends. CDR1 is LNHDA, CDR2 SQIVND, per germline (reference sequence). The CDR3 bases are TGTGCCAGTAGTAGGGGCCTCATGAACACTGAAGCTTTCTTT. Translated: CASSRGLMNTEAFF.

The V and J genes are TRBV24-1 and TRBJ2-1; D is perhaps TRBD2 (5 bases). This CDR3 has 17 amino acids. Looked up from germline, CDR1 is KGHDR and CDR2 is SFDVKD. V dropped 0 bases and J dropped 8 bases, with 19 bases sitting between them. The CDR3 sequence: CATSDLAAGIGIDEQFF. CDR3 DNA: TGTGCCACCAGTGATTTGGCGGCCGGGATCGGGATCGATGAGCAGTTCTTC.